The 21 T cell receptor beta chains below come from one sample, sequenced in a study of T cell responses to AZD1222 COVID-19 vaccine. Sequencing was performed with immunoSEQ multiplex PCR; in TCRdb, only in-frame clones are kept and a portion is missing. The table shows about 130,000 clones, with 80% to 95% occurring only once. Specimen: peripheral blood, collected on day 0 of MenACWY control vaccination. These TCRs come from an adult in good health.

This chain joins TRBV6-6 and TRBJ2-1, with D possibly matching TRBD1 (6 bases). CDR1 MNHNY and CDR2 SVGAGI come from the germline V gene (reference sequence). The CDR3 spans 13 residues. V lost 1 base to trimming and J lost 7 bases, with 8 bases between them. This CDR3 is CASSYLTGNEQFF. The CDR3 nucleotides read TGTGCCAGCAGTTACTTAACAGGGAATGAGCAGTTCTTC.

The gene calls are TRBV21-1 and TRBJ2-5; the table's D call of TRBD2 was not tested on the DNA. TRBV21-1 is marked as a pseudogene. This CDR3 contains 14 residues. DNA of the CDR3: TGTGCCAGCAGCAACACTAGCGCCCCAGAGACCCAGTACTTC. It codes for CASSNTSAPETQYF.

V and J are TRBV5-1 and TRBJ1-2; D is undetermined. This CDR3 has 13 residues. Germline V gives CDR1 SGHRS, CDR2 YFSETQ. The ends were cut back, 0 bases at V and 2 bases at J, with 5 bases in the middle. The CDR3 is CASSLDGNYGYTF. CDR3 nucleotide sequence: TGCGCCAGCAGCTTGGATGGCAACTATGGCTACACCTTC. Drawing the rest from reference TRBV5-1 and TRBJ1-2, the complete variable domain is KAGVTQTPRYLIKTRGQQVTLSCSPISGHRSVSWYQQTPGQGLQFLFEYFSETQRNKGNFPGRFSGRQFSNSRSEMNVSTLELGDSALYLCASSLDGNYGYTFGSGTRLTVV.

Written as DNA, the CDR3 is TGTGCCAGCAGTCGACTAGCGGGAGTGGTCGAGCAGTACTTC. It translates to CASSRLAGVVEQYF. The V gene is TRBV6-2 or TRBV6-3, the J gene TRBJ2-7; TRBD2 matches at 12 bases. The CDR3 consists of 14 residues. Germline V gene sequence: CDR1 MNHEY, CDR2 SVGEGT. After removal of 5 bases from V and 6 bases from J, the junction contained 5 bases not matched to a gene.

This rearrangement joins TRBV2 to TRBJ1-1, with 9 nucleotides matching TRBD1. V gave up 5 bases and J gave up 4 bases; unmatched junction bases: 5. Looked up from germline, CDR1 is SNHLY and CDR2 is FYNNEI. The length of the CDR3 is 14 residues. CDR3 nucleotides: TGTGCCAGCAGTTATGGGACAGGGACCACTGAAGCTTTCTTT. Its translation is CASSYGTGTTEAFF.

The chain links TRBV5-5 to TRBJ1-1; D unresolved. The CDR3 extends over 15 amino acids. The germline V gene has CDR1 SGHKS and CDR2 YYEKEE (reference sequence). Deletions cut 0 bases from V and 2 bases from J, with 11 bases between. The chain's CDR3 is CASSLVPGSNTEAFF. DNA for the CDR3: TGTGCCAGCAGCTTGGTTCCGGGAAGTAACACTGAAGCTTTCTTT.

The chain combines TRBV4-2 with TRBJ2-1; tentatively, D is TRBD2 (6 bases). This CDR3 comprises 16 residues. Germline CDR1 and CDR2: LGHNA and YNFKEQ. V gave up 4 bases and J gave up 5 bases, with 18 bases separating them. CDR3 residues: CASSPSAGRENNEQFF. CDR3 sequence (DNA): TGTGCCAGCAGCCCATCTGCGGGGCGGGAAAACAATGAGCAGTTCTTC.

The chain combines TRBV6-5 with TRBJ1-4, with unresolved D. Looked up from germline, CDR1 is MNHEY and CDR2 is SVGAGI. V dropped 5 bases and J dropped 5 bases, with 15 bases sitting between them. The CDR3 runs to 15 residues. CDR3 loop: CASSHPDKGNEKLFF. In DNA, the CDR3 is TGTGCCAGCAGTCACCCAGATAAAGGAAATGAAAAACTGTTTTTT.

V usage is TRBV28 and J usage is TRBJ2-1, with 12 bases identical to TRBD2. Trimming removed 2 bases from V and 6 bases from J; junction bases left unmatched: 2. This CDR3 has 15 residues. Germline CDR1 reads MDHEN; CDR2 reads SYDVKM. The CDR3 DNA reads TGTGCCAGCAGTTTAAGACTAGCGGGAGTCAATGAGCAGTTCTTC. Its protein product is CASSLRLAGVNEQFF.

This chain links TRBV29-1 with TRBJ2-7; D could derive from TRBD1 or TRBD2 (5 bases each). V was pared by 6 bases and J by 6 bases, with 24 bases between. Germline V lookup: CDR1 SQVTM, CDR2 ANQGSEA. CDR3 length: 15 amino acids. The CDR3 nucleotides read TGCAGCGTCCGAAGCGGCGACGGGTGGGGCGCCGAGCAGTACTTC. Amino acid sequence: CSVRSGDGWGAEQYF.

The CDR3, as DNA: TGTGCCAGCAGATACAGCCCCACCAACGAGCAGTACGTC. Amino acid sequence: CASRYSPTNEQYV. The chain carries TRBV2 and TRBJ2-7, with unresolved D. From germline, CDR1 is SNHLY and CDR2 FYNNEI. The V and J ends lost 6 bases and 5 bases respectively, with 14 bases between them. CDR3 size: 13 residues.

This sequence joins TRBV6-1 and TRBJ1-6; D not resolved. The germline gives CDR1 MNHNS, CDR2 SASEGT. Trimming stripped 2 bases from V and 0 bases from J, with 5 bases between. There are 15 residues in the CDR3. The CDR3 DNA sequence: TGTGCCAGCAGTGAAAGGAGCTCCTATAATTCACCCCTCCACTTT. Translated: CASSERSSYNSPLHF.

The chain recombines TRBV14 with TRBJ2-3; 7 bases agree with TRBD2. The trim removed 3 bases at V and 10 bases at J, leaving 7 bases unmatched. The CDR3 loop spans 13 amino acids. CDR1 and CDR2 (germline): SGHDN, FVKESK. CDR3 amino acids: CASSQRLTSSQYF. DNA of the CDR3: TGTGCCAGCAGCCAGCGACTGACTAGCTCGCAGTATTTT.

In this sample, this clone turned up a few times. V gene TRBV7-8 combines with J gene TRBJ1-2; D is undetermined. V was pared by 2 bases and J by 3 bases, with 10 bases between. The CDR3 sequence is 14 residues long. Germline V CDR1 and CDR2: SGHVS, FQNEAQ. In DNA, the CDR3 is TGTGCCAGCAGCTTATCCGGACTCTACTATGGCTACACCTTC. This codes for CASSLSGLYYGYTF. Full variable domain (missing parts from reference TRBV7-8 and TRBJ1-2): GAGVSQSPRYKVAKRGQDVALRCDPISGHVSLFWYQQALGQGPEFLTYFQNEAQLDKSGLPSDRFFAERPEGSVSTLKIQRTQQEDSAVYLCASSLSGLYYGYTFGSGTRLTVV.

This chain joins TRBV10-3 and TRBJ1-4; 8 nucleotides align to TRBD1. The CDR3 has 14 residues. Germline V gene sequence: CDR1 ENHRY, CDR2 SYGVKD. The V gene end was trimmed by 4 bases and the J gene end by 9 bases; junction bases not matched to a gene: 7. CDR3 in amino acids: CAISADREVQKLFF. As DNA, the CDR3 is TGTGCCATCAGTGCGGACAGGGAGGTTCAAAAACTGTTTTTT.

The V and J genes are TRBV10-3 and TRBJ2-3; 13 nucleotides agree with TRBD2. J gave up 5 bases and V 0 bases, and 8 bases lay outside the gene matches. The CDR3 runs to 18 residues. CDR1 and CDR2 from the germline V gene are ENHRY and SYGVKD. The CDR3 reads CAISESWTSGRLEDTQYF. Here the CDR3 DNA reads TGTGCCATCAGTGAGTCTTGGACTAGCGGGAGATTGGAAGATACGCAGTATTTT.

CDR3 amino acids: CASSSGQVSYEQYV. The CDR3 DNA reads TGTGCCAGCAGCTCCGGACAAGTCTCCTACGAGCAGTACGTC. The chain has TRBV7-9 and TRBJ2-7; D may be TRBD1 (5 bases). The CDR3 sequence is 14 residues long. CDR1 is SEHNR and CDR2 is FQNEAQ in the germline V gene (reference sequence). V lost 4 bases to trimming and J lost 0 bases, with 10 bases between them.

The rearrangement joins TRBV11-2 to TRBJ2-5; weak D call: TRBD1 (6 bases). This CDR3 comprises 14 residues. Germline V gene sequence: CDR1 SGHAT, CDR2 FQNNGV. Deletions cut 5 bases from V and 2 bases from J, with 12 bases between. The CDR3 nucleotides are TGTGCCAGCAGCCAACAGGGAAGGCAAGAGACCCAGTACTTC. Protein sequence: CASSQQGRQETQYF.

The genes are TRBV2 and TRBJ2-4; D is uncertain. This CDR3 contains 12 residues. CDR1 and CDR2 from the germline V gene are SNHLY and FYNNEI. V was cut by 3 bases and J by 2 bases, with 2 bases left in between. CDR3 sequence (DNA): TGTGCCAGCAGTGAGACCAAAAACATTCAGTACTTC. This codes for CASSETKNIQYF.

The chain uses TRBV12-3 or TRBV12-4 and TRBJ2-3; D assignment may be TRBD1 or TRBD2 (5 bases each). Trimming took 6 bases from V and 3 from J, leaving 7 bases between them. This CDR3 contains 12 residues. The DNA of the CDR3 is TGTGCCAGCAGGGGACGAACAGATACGCAGTATTTT. Translation gives CASRGRTDTQYF.

The CDR3 sequence is CARSLQETQYF. The CDR3 DNA follows: TGTGCCAGAAGCTTACAAGAGACCCAGTACTTC. The V and J genes are TRBV5-3 and TRBJ2-5; no firm D call. TRBV5-3 qualifies as an ORF whose function is uncertain. Trimming took off 2 bases at V and 2 bases at J, with 1 base between the two ends. The CDR3 totals 11 residues.